Sequencing of this T cell receptor (beta chain) was carried out in a study of OX40 agonist ivuxolimab in advanced cancers. Study overall: Eligibility rules accepted prior anti-PD-1, anti-PD-L1 or anti-CTLA-4 therapy, and 35% to 45% had some. Study findings and constraints: The 0.1-3.0 mg/kg partial responders had among the lowest clonal expansion.

With respect to this clone: The antigen is not known.

The V segment lost 3 bases and the J segment 3 bases; nucleotides outside the gene matches: 7. The CDR3 sequence is 16 residues long. CDR1 and CDR2 (germline): SGHRS, YFSETQ. Produced via immunoSEQ multiplex PCR; TCRdb's table is partial and in-frame only. The repertoire includes some 100,000 clones, approximately 89% of them detected once, and approximately 0.55% sits in the top ten. This sequence joins TRBV5-1 and TRBJ2-2; 8 bases match TRBD2. The clonotype originates from an adult with an advanced solid tumor such as melanoma, head and neck, liver or kidney cancer. The sample in question was CD4+ or CD8+ T cells sorted from blood, obtained in a trial of the OX40 agonist ivuxolimab. The CDR3 region has the DNA TGCGCCAGCAGCTACCAGACTAGCGAGTACACCGGGGAGCTGTTTTTT. Translated: CASSYQTSEYTGELFF.